Below are 15 T cell receptor beta chains sequenced from a single sample in a study of CD8+CD57+ T cells in acquired aplastic anemia. Genomic DNA served as template for TCR beta VDJ and CDR3 profiling. MiXCR, applied by TCRdb to the reads, yields one record per CDR3 protein. The profile shows about 150,000 distinct CDR3 sequences, roughly 49% of them singletons. Patients sequenced had flow cytometry evidence of CD8+CD57+ cell expansion. Material: sorted CD4+, CD8+, or CD8+CD57+ T cells (not recorded which) from PBMCs. All receptors derive from a human donor with aplastic anemia.

With respect to this clonotype: A much larger clone is a single base away; this may be a read error. The V call is TRBV15, the J call TRBJ2-3; 8 bases line up with TRBD2. The CDR3 contains 17 residues. Germline assignment: CDR1 LNHNV and CDR2 YYDKDF (reference sequence). The V gene end was trimmed by 10 bases and the J gene end by 1 base; junction bases not matched to a gene: 16. This CDR3 reads CASGGNKVTSGTDTQYF. The CDR3 coding sequence is TGTGCCAGTGGAGGGAATAAGGTGACTAGCGGCACAGATACGCAGTATTTT.

This clonotype was counted many times. The rearrangement links TRBV7-8 to TRBJ2-1; TRBD2 is a possible D gene (5 bases). Deletions cut 1 base from V and 7 bases from J, with 11 bases between. Per the germline V gene, CDR1 is SGHVS and CDR2 is FQNEAQ. There are 14 residues in the CDR3. The chain's CDR3 is CASSLGSLANEQFF. CDR3 coding DNA: TGTGCCAGCAGCTTAGGGTCCCTAGCAAATGAGCAGTTCTTC.

The sample holds many counts of this clonotype. V usage is TRBV3-1 and J usage is TRBJ2-7; D is undetermined. The germline CDR1 and CDR2 sequences are LGHDT and YNNKEL (reference sequence). Trimming took off 0 bases at V and 4 bases at J, with 7 bases between the two ends. The CDR3 runs to 13 residues. CDR3 DNA: TGTGCCAGCAGCCAAGAATCAAGGTACGAGCAGTACTTC. Amino acids: CASSQESRYEQYF.

This clonotype has ten or more counts. CDR3 region: CASRPSPGANYTF. The CDR3 nucleotides are TGTGCCAGCAGGCCAAGCCCAGGGGCAAATTACACCTTC. J is TRBJ1-2 and V is TRBV7-6; D is possibly TRBD1 (6 bases). The CDR3 spans 13 residues. Germline V CDR1 and CDR2: SGHVS, FNYEAQ. V was pared by 6 bases and J by 11 bases, with 19 bases between.

DNA for the CDR3: TGCAGTGCTAGCACTAGCACGAGCTCTGGGGCCAACGTCCTGACTTTC. It codes for CSASTSTSSGANVLTF. The chain couples TRBV20-1 to TRBJ2-6, with a tentative D call TRBD2 (6 bases). The germline V and J ends were trimmed by 3 bases and 0 bases, with 12 bases remaining between them. CDR1 and CDR2 (germline): DFQATT, SNEGSKA (reference sequence). This CDR3 region has 16 residues.

The V gene is TRBV29-1, the J gene TRBJ2-7, with D perhaps matching TRBD1 or TRBD2 (5 bases each). The CDR3 loop spans 13 amino acids. V was shortened by 2 bases and J by 3 bases, with 11 bases between the two germline ends. The germline V gene encodes CDR1 SQVTM and CDR2 ANQGSEA. CDR3 loop: CSVEWDGFYEQYF. The CDR3 nucleotides are TGCAGCGTTGAATGGGACGGTTTCTACGAGCAGTACTTC.

Comment on this clonotype: Just one base apart from a much larger clone, this may be a read error. V usage is TRBV11-1 and J usage is TRBJ2-1; perhaps D is TRBD1 or TRBD2 (5 bases each). The CDR3 is 16 residues long. Trimming took off 5 bases at V and 0 bases at J, with 14 bases between the two ends. Germline CDR1 and CDR2: SGHAT and FQDESV (reference sequence). The DNA of the CDR3 is TGTGCCAGCAGCCCAGAACGGGACCCCTCCTACAATGAGCAGTTCTTC. It specifies CASSPERDPSYNEQFF.

This chain connects TRBV10-3 to TRBJ1-2; D perhaps matches TRBD1 (6 bases). V was trimmed by 10 bases and J by 7 bases, leaving 16 bases between them. CDR3 length equals 12 residues. CDR1 and CDR2 (germline): ENHRY, SYGVKD. CDR3 sequence reads: CASVNRDRGYTF. The CDR3 nucleotides are TGTGCCAGTGTTAACAGGGATCGTGGCTACACCTTC.

The rearrangement uses TRBV5-8 and TRBJ1-6; perhaps TRBD1 as D (5 bases). The CDR3 contains 15 residues. V shed 3 bases and J shed 6 bases, with 13 bases lying between them. Germline V CDR1 and CDR2: SGHTS, YDEGEE. The CDR3 DNA follows: TGTGCCAGCAGCTCCCAGGGACTCACTAATTCACCCCTCCACTTT. Translation gives CASSSQGLTNSPLHF.

The chain combines TRBV10-3 with TRBJ2-3; 10 bases line up with TRBD2. Per germline, CDR1 ENHRY and CDR2 SYGVKD. V shed 2 bases, J shed 3 bases, and the junction held 5 bases outside the gene matches. The CDR3 length is 16 residues. The CDR3 loop is CAISERSSGGTDTQYF. In DNA form, the CDR3 reads TGTGCCATCAGTGAGCGTTCTAGCGGGGGTACAGATACGCAGTATTTT.

The chain recombines TRBV6-1 with TRBJ2-3; 7 bases match TRBD2. The germline V gene encodes CDR1 MNHNS and CDR2 SASEGT. V lost 6 bases, J lost 1 base, and 10 bases stayed unmatched. CDR3 length: 16 residues. The CDR3 loop is CASSAPRGGGTDTQYF. The CDR3 DNA sequence: TGTGCCAGCAGCGCGCCTCGCGGGGGAGGCACAGATACGCAGTATTTT.

V is TRBV7-9 and J is TRBJ1-5; 8 nucleotides match TRBD1. Germline lookup yields CDR1 SEHNR and CDR2 FQNEAQ (reference sequence). V lost 5 bases, J lost 7 bases, and 10 bases stayed unmatched. CDR3 size: 15 residues. The CDR3 bases are TGTGCCAGCAGCCTATCGGACAGGGAGGACCAGCCCCAGCATTTT. As protein: CASSLSDREDQPQHF.

J is TRBJ2-5 and V is TRBV7-7; D possibly uses TRBD1 or TRBD2 (5 bases each). Germline V gene sequence: CDR1 SSHAT, CDR2 FNYEAQ (reference sequence). The length of the CDR3 is 15 residues. V dropped 4 bases and J dropped 5 bases, with 17 bases sitting between them. As DNA, the CDR3 is TGTGCCAGCAGCTCCCAACCGAGCAGGGACGAGACCCAGTACTTC. It specifies CASSSQPSRDETQYF.

The rearrangement joins TRBV2 to TRBJ1-3; D not resolved. With 2 bases removed from V and 8 bases from J, the gap between germline ends came to 7 bases. Germline CDR1 reads SNHLY; CDR2 reads FYNNEI. The CDR3 runs to 12 residues. The CDR3 nucleotides read TGTGCCAGCAGTGAACCGGTAGACACCATATATTTT. This translates into CASSEPVDTIYF.

The J gene is TRBJ1-4, the V gene TRBV10-3; TRBD1 might be the D (5 bases). Germline V gene sequence: CDR1 ENHRY, CDR2 SYGVKD. This CDR3 spans 14 amino acids. V was pared by 6 bases and J by 8 bases, with 16 bases between. The CDR3 spells CAIRRDSTGEKLFF. The CDR3 DNA follows: TGTGCCATCAGGAGGGACTCCACGGGGGAAAAACTGTTTTTT.